The next 26 T cell receptor beta chains were all read from a single sample in a study of blood T cells in healthy people across ages. Then a second PCR, running roughly 7 to 11 cycles, was carried out with a sample-barcoded 5' primer and a J-beta primer mix. MiXCR, run by TCRdb on the 5' RACE reads, gives a single entry per CDR3 protein. The repertoire includes roughly 860,000 distinct CDR3 sequences, about 62% of them detected once, and roughly 25% sits in the top ten. Sequenced material: blood. The receptors here all came from a man in his thirties or forties in good health.

V usage is TRBV4-3 and J usage is TRBJ2-3, with D possibly being TRBD2 (7 bases). V lost 0 bases to trimming and J lost 2 bases, with 15 bases between them. The germline V gene has CDR1 LGHNA and CDR2 YSLEER. The CDR3 runs to 17 residues. The CDR3 region has the DNA TGCGCCAGCAGCCAAGATCCGGCGGGGGCACCCACAGATACGCAGTATTTT. Its translation: CASSQDPAGAPTDTQYF.

This clonotype was picked up one time. The chain carries TRBV27 and TRBJ2-1, with 10 bases that match TRBD2. CDR3 size: 15 residues. CDR1 and CDR2 from the germline V gene are MNHEY and SMNVEV (reference sequence). J was trimmed by 8 bases and V by 6 bases; bases with no gene match: 10. CDR3 amino acids: CASRASGGPRDEQFF. The CDR3 nucleotides read TGTGCCAGCAGGGCTAGCGGGGGCCCCCGGGATGAGCAGTTCTTC.

The chain is built from TRBV20-1 and TRBJ2-1, with D tentatively TRBD2 (7 bases). CDR1 and CDR2 (germline): DFQATT, SNEGSKA (reference sequence). This CDR3 has 16 residues. The CDR3 loop reads CSGSTGRDNTYNEQFF. In nucleotides, the CDR3 is TGCAGCGGGAGCACGGGGAGGGACAACACCTACAATGAGCAGTTCTTC.

V gene TRBV10-3 combines with J gene TRBJ1-5; D not certain. V lost 0 bases to trimming and J lost 5 bases, with 8 bases between them. There are 14 residues in the CDR3. Germline V gene lookup returns CDR1 ENHRY and CDR2 SYGVKD. CDR3 in amino acids: CAISESKVDQPQHF. In DNA, the CDR3 is TGTGCCATCAGTGAGTCAAAGGTAGATCAGCCCCAGCATTTT.

This clonotype was counted a single time. The CDR3 sequence: CASSLTGGADYGYTF. CDR3 in DNA: TGCGCCAGCAGCCTAACAGGGGGCGCGGACTATGGCTACACCTTC. V is TRBV4-3 and J is TRBJ1-2; 9 bases fit TRBD1. The CDR3 consists of 15 residues. V shed 4 bases, J shed 3 bases, and the junction held 6 bases outside the gene matches. Per germline, CDR1 LGHNA and CDR2 YSLEER.

The chain is built from TRBV20-1 and TRBJ2-7, with D tentatively TRBD2 (5 bases). Trimming cost V 4 bases and J 2 bases, with 18 bases left between them. Germline CDR1 DFQATT, CDR2 SNEGSKA (reference sequence). The CDR3 runs to 15 residues. Written as DNA, the CDR3 is TGCAGTGCTACCAGAGCATTAGGGAGTCCCTACGAGCAGTACTTC. This sequence encodes CSATRALGSPYEQYF.

V gene TRBV12-3 or TRBV12-4 combines with J gene TRBJ1-1; D is perhaps TRBD1 (5 bases). Trimming took off 3 bases at V and 5 bases at J, with 10 bases between the two ends. CDR3 length equals 13 residues. The CDR3 DNA reads TGTGCCAGCAGTTTTGGGGGACCTACTGAAGCTTTCTTT. Its translation: CASSFGGPTEAFF.

The genes are TRBV29-1 and TRBJ2-5, with TRBD2 identical over 9 bases. After removal of 4 bases from V and 4 bases from J, the junction contained 7 bases not matched to a gene. CDR1 SQVTM and CDR2 ANQGSEA come from the germline V gene. This CDR3 contains 14 residues. The DNA of the CDR3 is TGCAGCGTTGTGGGTAGCGGGGGAGGAGAGACCCAGTACTTC. Protein: CSVVGSGGGETQYF.

Comment on this clonotype: The germline gene is not matched at one end of the junction; a read error may be the cause. This sequence joins TRBV4-2 and TRBJ2-1; D not certain. Germline loops: CDR1 LGHNA, CDR2 YNFKEQ. The CDR3 contains 16 residues. CDR3 DNA: TGTGCCAGCAGCCAAACCATAGAAAGCTCCTACAATGAGCGGTTCTTC. The encoded protein is CASSQTIESSYNERFF.

The CDR3 DNA is TGTGCCAGCAGCTCCGGACTAGCGGGGCCAGTGAGGAATGAGCAGTTCTTC. Its protein is CASSSGLAGPVRNEQFF. J is TRBJ2-1 and V is TRBV7-9, with 12 bases fitting TRBD2. This CDR3 comprises 17 residues. The J segment lost 7 bases and the V segment lost 4 bases, leaving 11 bases of the junction unmatched. Germline CDR1 SEHNR, CDR2 FQNEAQ (reference sequence).

This clonotype was observed a handful of times. The chain has TRBV9 and TRBJ1-6; 10 bases fit TRBD1. The CDR3 is 16 amino acids. Germline V gene lookup returns CDR1 SGDLS and CDR2 YYNGEE. J gave up 8 bases and V 4 bases, and 9 bases lay outside the gene matches. DNA for the CDR3: TGTGCCAGCAGCTTTGACAGGGGGCTTTTCTATTCACCCCTCCACTTT. As protein: CASSFDRGLFYSPLHF.

V gene TRBV20-1 combines with J gene TRBJ2-1; no reliable D call. CDR1 is DFQATT, CDR2 SNEGSKA, per germline (reference sequence). V lost 6 bases to trimming and J lost 0 bases, with 6 bases between them. CDR3 length equals 12 residues. The CDR3, as DNA: TGCAGTGCAAGGGACTCCTACAATGAGCAGTTCTTC. Encoded protein: CSARDSYNEQFF.

Only a few counts were recorded for this clonotype. The V and J genes are TRBV12-3 or TRBV12-4 and TRBJ1-5; the D gene is possibly TRBD1 (6 bases). The CDR3 is made up of 16 amino acids. The V and J ends lost 1 base and 2 bases respectively, with 12 bases between them. CDR3 bases: TGTGCCAGCAGTTTAGATACAGGGTGGGGCAATCAGCCCCAGCATTTT. It is translated as CASSLDTGWGNQPQHF.

This clonotype came up a few times. The genes are TRBV7-2 and TRBJ2-5; 12 bases align to TRBD2. V lost 3 bases and J lost 4; bases outside the gene matches: 3. There are 15 residues in the CDR3. Germline CDR1 and CDR2: SGHTA and FQGNSA. The CDR3 sequence: CASSLQTSGGETQYF. The DNA of the CDR3 is TGTGCCAGCAGCTTGCAGACTAGCGGGGGAGAGACCCAGTACTTC.

The V gene is TRBV9, the J gene TRBJ2-3, with 7 bases fitting TRBD1. The V gene's germline CDR1 is SGDLS and CDR2 YYNGEE. CDR3 size: 15 residues. V shed 2 bases, J shed 0 bases, and the junction held 3 bases outside the gene matches. The CDR3 loop is CASSVEGASTDTQYF. CDR3 nucleotide sequence: TGTGCCAGCAGCGTTGAGGGGGCGAGCACAGATACGCAGTATTTT.

This clonotype was picked up many times. The chain has TRBV11-2 and TRBJ1-1; a weak D match, TRBD1 (5 bases). CDR3 size: 13 residues. Per germline, CDR1 SGHAT and CDR2 FQNNGV. Trimming shortened V by 3 bases and J by 5 bases, and 10 bases separated the two germline ends. CDR3 nucleotide sequence: TGTGCCAGCAGCTTGGAGGGGCATACTGAAGCTTTCTTT. Protein product: CASSLEGHTEAFF. Drawing the rest from reference TRBV11-2 and TRBJ1-1, the complete variable domain is EAGVAQSPRYKIIEKRQSVAFWCNPISGHATLYWYQQILGQGPKLLIQFQNNGVVDDSQLPKDRFSAERLKGVDSTLKIQPAKLEDSAVYLCASSLEGHTEAFFGQGTRLTVV.

Only one count was recorded for this clonotype. The rearrangement uses TRBV7-2 and TRBJ1-1; 7 nucleotides line up with TRBD1. Per the germline V gene, CDR1 is SGHTA and CDR2 is FQGNSA. CDR3 length: 16 residues. V shed 1 base and J 4 bases; nucleotides not matched to a gene: 9. Written as DNA, the CDR3 is TGTGCCAGCAGCTTAGATATTCGGCAGGGGGGCACTGAAGCTTTCTTT. Residues: CASSLDIRQGGTEAFF.

The chain is built from TRBV27 and TRBJ1-1, with unresolved D. CDR1 is MNHEY and CDR2 is SMNVEV in the germline V gene (reference sequence). V was trimmed by 7 bases and J by 0 bases, leaving 12 bases between them. The CDR3 covers 14 residues. This CDR3 reads CASTSDLMNTEAFF. CDR3 nucleotide sequence: TGTGCCAGCACTTCAGACCTCATGAACACTGAAGCTTTCTTT.

This clonotype has a count of ten or more. V and J are TRBV14 and TRBJ1-2; D possibly corresponds to TRBD1 (6 bases). V lost 6 bases, J lost 2 bases, and 7 bases lay in between. Germline CDR1 and CDR2: SGHDN and FVKESK. The CDR3 spans 12 residues. The CDR3 DNA reads as TGTGCCAGCAGTCAGGGGAACTATGGCTACACCTTC. Residues: CASSQGNYGYTF.

The rearrangement joins TRBV20-1 to TRBJ1-1, with 8 bases matching TRBD1. The CDR3 contains 15 residues. Germline V gives CDR1 DFQATT, CDR2 SNEGSKA (reference sequence). The ends lost 0 bases at V and 0 bases at J; junction bases unmatched: 3. The CDR3 is CSAREQGGMNTEAFF. CDR3 DNA: TGCAGTGCTAGAGAACAGGGGGGGATGAACACTGAAGCTTTCTTT.

This chain joins TRBV5-6 and TRBJ2-7; TRBD2 might be the D (6 bases). The V gene lost 3 bases and the J gene lost 5 bases, with 18 bases spanning the gap. The CDR3 is made up of 15 amino acids. CDR1 and CDR2 from the germline V gene are SGHDT and YYEEEE. CDR3 loop: CASSWGGGAGDEQYF. The CDR3 DNA is TGTGCCAGCAGCTGGGGTGGAGGGGCGGGTGACGAGCAGTACTTC.

V and J are TRBV21-1 and TRBJ2-3; the DNA was not compared with TRBD1, the D call given in the table. TRBV21-1 is noted as a pseudogene. CDR3 length: 15 amino acids. In DNA, the CDR3 is TGTGCCAGCAGCAAAGTAGGACAGGGACCAGATACGCAGTATTTT. It codes for CASSKVGQGPDTQYF.

The chain employs TRBV25-1 and TRBJ2-3; D possibly uses TRBD1 or TRBD2 (6 bases each). The CDR3 covers 15 residues. From germline, CDR1 is MGHDK and CDR2 SYGVNS. Trimming took off 1 base at V and 5 bases at J, with 13 bases between the two ends. CDR3 DNA: TGTGCCAGCAGTGAATTAGGGGGGCAGAGAGATACGCAGTATTTT. The encoded protein is CASSELGGQRDTQYF.

This clonotype was detected only a few times. This chain joins TRBV15 and TRBJ2-3; TRBD1 matches at 7 bases. After removal of 9 bases from V and 2 bases from J, the junction contained 8 bases not matched to a gene. This CDR3 has 14 residues. The V gene's germline CDR1 is LNHNV and CDR2 YYDKDF (reference sequence). CDR3 loop: CATETGLNTDTQYF. The CDR3 nucleotides read TGTGCCACAGAGACAGGGCTTAACACAGATACGCAGTATTTT.

The chain links TRBV9 to TRBJ1-2, with 11 bases fitting TRBD1. The CDR3 contains 16 residues. Germline CDR1 is SGDLS and CDR2 is YYNGEE. The trim removed 4 bases at V and 0 bases at J, leaving 5 bases unmatched. The CDR3 is CASSTRTGGANYGYTF. CDR3 DNA sequence: TGTGCCAGCAGCACCCGGACAGGGGGCGCTAACTATGGCTACACCTTC. Full variable domain (missing parts from reference TRBV9 and TRBJ1-2): DSGVTQTPKHLITATGQRVTLRCSPRSGDLSVYWYQQSLDQGLQFLIQYYNGEERAKGNILERFSAQQFPDLHSELNLSSLELGDSALYFCASSTRTGGANYGYTFGSGTRLTVV.

This clonotype occurred a few times. The CDR3 nucleotides read TGTGCCAGCAGCTCCAGGGCGGTTCAAGAGACCCAGTACTTC. It is translated as CASSSRAVQETQYF. V gene TRBV7-8 combines with J gene TRBJ2-5; possible D gene TRBD1, 5 bases. V was clipped by 4 bases and J by 2 bases, with 11 bases between them. The germline V gene has CDR1 SGHVS and CDR2 FQNEAQ. This CDR3 spans 14 amino acids.